This T cell receptor (beta chain) is from a study of T cell responses to AZD1222 COVID-19 vaccine. Study results and caveats: Sampling captured repertoires only after the peak T cell response. Seropositive AZD1222 recipients at baseline numbered only five or six. The span of vaccine-associated CD4 TCRs extended across spike, with dominance at 160-218 and 743-854. A mostly white British donor set with more females was recruited, and clonal diversity was possibly underestimated.

The protocol was immunoSEQ multiplex PCR, while the TCRdb copy is restricted to in-frame clones and leaves out a portion. This sample has roughly 140,000 clones, with 85% to 95% found just once. A note on this clone: Its antigen is still unknown.

The CDR3 length is 13 residues. Trimming left V 0 bases short and J 3 bases short, with 8 bases between. Germline values: CDR1 GTSNPN, CDR2 SVGIG (reference sequence). This receptor was obtained from an adult in good health. The V gene is TRBV30, the J gene TRBJ1-2, with D perhaps matching TRBD1 (5 bases). The sequences come from peripheral blood, collected on day 0 of MenACWY control vaccination. The CDR3 region is CAWSVTGYYGYTF. CDR3 DNA: TGTGCCTGGAGTGTTACAGGTTACTATGGCTACACCTTC.